This T cell receptor (beta chain) was recorded in a study of CD8 T cells in Susac syndrome. On the study more broadly: The sequenced Susac syndrome patients included six who had clinically active disease and eight or nine who were in remission. Patients with Susac syndrome had blood drawn and were at that point therapy-naive, on corticosteroids, or on intravenous immunoglobulin alone.

General study results and limits: The authors found roughly 16 Susac-specific public clones in total CD8+ repertoires and five or six in CD8+ TEMRA repertoires.

About this clonotype: The antigen remains unidentified.

This CDR3 is 13 amino acids long. Between the trimmed V and J ends, which lost 3 bases and 3 bases, there was a span of 8 bases. Germline CDR1 is LNHDA and CDR2 is SQIVND (reference sequence). Reverse transcription used roughly 0.45 to 1 ug RNA and random hexamers. Across 54 Vbeta and 13 Jbeta, immunoSEQ multiplex PCR amplified TCR beta CDR3. Via MiXCR, TCRdb re-called the immunoSEQ multiplex PCR reads, giving one row per CDR3 protein. The table has fewer than 140,000 distinct CDR3 sequences, roughly 94% seen once; the top ten hold around 0.38%. This TCR came from a human donor with Susac syndrome. Sequencing was carried out using CD8+ T cells from PBMCs. The chain carries TRBV19 and TRBJ1-1; D is ambiguous. The CDR3 reads CASSIASDTEAFF. For the CDR3, the DNA is TGTGCCAGTAGTATTGCTTCGGACACTGAAGCTTTCTTT.